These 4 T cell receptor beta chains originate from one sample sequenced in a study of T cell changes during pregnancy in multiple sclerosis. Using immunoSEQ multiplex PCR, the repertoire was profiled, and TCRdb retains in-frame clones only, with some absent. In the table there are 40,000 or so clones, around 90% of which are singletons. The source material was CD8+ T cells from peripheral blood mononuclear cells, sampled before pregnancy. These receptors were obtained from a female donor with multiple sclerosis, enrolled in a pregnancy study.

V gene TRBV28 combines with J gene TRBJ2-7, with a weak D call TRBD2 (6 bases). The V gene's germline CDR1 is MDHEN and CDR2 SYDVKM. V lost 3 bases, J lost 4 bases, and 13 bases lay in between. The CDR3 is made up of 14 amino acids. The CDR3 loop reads CASSFGGEIYEQYF. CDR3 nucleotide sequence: TGTGCCAGCAGTTTCGGGGGAGAAATATACGAGCAGTACTTC.

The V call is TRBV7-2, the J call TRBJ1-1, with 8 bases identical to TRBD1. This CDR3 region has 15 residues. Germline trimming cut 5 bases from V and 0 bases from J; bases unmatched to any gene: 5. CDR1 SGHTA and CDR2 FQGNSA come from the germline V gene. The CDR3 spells CASSTGTGMNTEAFF. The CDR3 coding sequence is TGTGCCAGCAGCACCGGGACAGGAATGAACACTGAAGCTTTCTTT.

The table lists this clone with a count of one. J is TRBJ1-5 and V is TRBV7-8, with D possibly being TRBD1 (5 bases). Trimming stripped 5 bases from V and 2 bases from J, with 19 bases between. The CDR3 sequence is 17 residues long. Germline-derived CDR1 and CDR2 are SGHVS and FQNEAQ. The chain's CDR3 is CASSPRWGGSGNQPQHF. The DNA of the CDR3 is TGTGCCAGCAGCCCCCGATGGGGGGGATCTGGCAATCAGCCCCAGCATTTT.

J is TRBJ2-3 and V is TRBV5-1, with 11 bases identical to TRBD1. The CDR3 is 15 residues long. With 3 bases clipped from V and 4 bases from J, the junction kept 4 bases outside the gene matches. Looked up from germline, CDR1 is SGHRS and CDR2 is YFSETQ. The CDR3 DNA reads TGCGCCAGCAGCTGGGACAGGGGGATCGCAGATACGCAGTATTTT. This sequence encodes CASSWDRGIADTQYF.